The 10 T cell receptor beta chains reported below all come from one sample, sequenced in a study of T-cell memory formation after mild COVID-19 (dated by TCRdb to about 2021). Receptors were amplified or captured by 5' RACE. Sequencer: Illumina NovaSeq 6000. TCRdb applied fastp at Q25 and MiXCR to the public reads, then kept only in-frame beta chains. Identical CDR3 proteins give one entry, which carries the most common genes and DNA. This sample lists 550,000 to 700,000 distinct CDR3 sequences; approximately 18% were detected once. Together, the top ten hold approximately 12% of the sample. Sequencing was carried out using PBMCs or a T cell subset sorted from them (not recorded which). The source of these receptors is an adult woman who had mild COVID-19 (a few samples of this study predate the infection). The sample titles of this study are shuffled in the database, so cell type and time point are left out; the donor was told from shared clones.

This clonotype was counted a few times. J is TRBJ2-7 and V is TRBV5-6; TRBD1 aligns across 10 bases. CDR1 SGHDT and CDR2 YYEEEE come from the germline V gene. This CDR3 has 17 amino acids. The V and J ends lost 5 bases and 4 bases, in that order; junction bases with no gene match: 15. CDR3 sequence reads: CASSPGQGKKIGYEQYF. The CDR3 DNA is TGTGCCAGCAGTCCGGGACAGGGGAAAAAAATCGGGTACGAGCAGTACTTC.

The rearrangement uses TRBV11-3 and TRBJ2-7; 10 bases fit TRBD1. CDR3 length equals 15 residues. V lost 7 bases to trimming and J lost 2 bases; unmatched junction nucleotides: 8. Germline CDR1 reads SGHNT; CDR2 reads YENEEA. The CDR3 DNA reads TGTGCCAGCACAAACCGGGACAGGGGTCCCTACGAGCAGTACTTC. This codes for CASTNRDRGPYEQYF. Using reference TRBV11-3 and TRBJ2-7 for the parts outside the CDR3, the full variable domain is EAGVVQSPRYKIIEKKQPVAFWCNPISGHNTLYWYLQNLGQGPELLIRYENEEAVDDSQLPKDRFSAERLKGVDSTLKIQPAELGDSAVYLCASTNRDRGPYEQYFGPGTRLTVT.

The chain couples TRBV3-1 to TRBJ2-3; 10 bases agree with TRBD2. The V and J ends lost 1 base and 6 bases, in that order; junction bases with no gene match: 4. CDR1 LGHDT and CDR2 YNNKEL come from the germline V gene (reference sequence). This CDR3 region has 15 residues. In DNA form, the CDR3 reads TGTGCCAGCAGCCAAGTTACTAGCGGGGTTGATACGCAGTATTTT. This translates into CASSQVTSGVDTQYF.

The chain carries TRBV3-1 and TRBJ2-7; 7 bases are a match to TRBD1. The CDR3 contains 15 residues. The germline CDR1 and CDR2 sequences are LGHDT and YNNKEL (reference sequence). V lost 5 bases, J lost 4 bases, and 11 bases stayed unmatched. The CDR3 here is CASSSIPGQKYEQYF. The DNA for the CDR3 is TGTGCCAGCAGCTCCATCCCGGGACAGAAGTACGAGCAGTACTTC.

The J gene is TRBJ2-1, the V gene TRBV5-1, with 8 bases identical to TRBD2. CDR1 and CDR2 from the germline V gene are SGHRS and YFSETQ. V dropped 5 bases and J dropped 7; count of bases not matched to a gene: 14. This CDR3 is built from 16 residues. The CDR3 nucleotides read TGCGCCAGCAGGTTAGGAACCGGGAGGGTTGTGAATGAGCAGTTCTTC. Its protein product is CASRLGTGRVVNEQFF.

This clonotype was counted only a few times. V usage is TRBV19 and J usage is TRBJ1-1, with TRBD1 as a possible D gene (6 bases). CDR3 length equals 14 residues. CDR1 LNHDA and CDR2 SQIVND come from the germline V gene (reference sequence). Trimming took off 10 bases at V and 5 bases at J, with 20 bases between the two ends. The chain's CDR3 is CATIRTVYDTEAFF. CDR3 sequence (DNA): TGTGCCACGATCAGGACAGTTTATGATACTGAAGCTTTCTTT. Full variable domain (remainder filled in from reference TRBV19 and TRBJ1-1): DGGITQSPKYLFRKEGQNVTLSCEQNLNHDAMYWYRQDPGQGLRLIYYSQIVNDFQKGDIAEGYSVSREKKESFPLTVTSAQKNPTAFYLCATIRTVYDTEAFFGQGTRLTVV.

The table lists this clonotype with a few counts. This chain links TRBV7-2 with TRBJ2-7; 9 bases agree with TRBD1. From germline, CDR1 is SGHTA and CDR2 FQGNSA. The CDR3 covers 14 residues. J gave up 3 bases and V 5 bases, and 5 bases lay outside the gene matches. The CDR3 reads CASSQSGQGYEQYF. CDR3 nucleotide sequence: TGTGCCAGCAGCCAGTCGGGACAGGGCTACGAGCAGTACTTC.

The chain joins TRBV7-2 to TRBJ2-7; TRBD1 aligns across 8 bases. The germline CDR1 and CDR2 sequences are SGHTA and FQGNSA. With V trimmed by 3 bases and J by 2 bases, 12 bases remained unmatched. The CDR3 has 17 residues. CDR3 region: CASSFTQLGQVAYEQYF. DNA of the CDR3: TGTGCCAGCAGCTTTACACAGCTGGGACAGGTGGCCTACGAGCAGTACTTC.

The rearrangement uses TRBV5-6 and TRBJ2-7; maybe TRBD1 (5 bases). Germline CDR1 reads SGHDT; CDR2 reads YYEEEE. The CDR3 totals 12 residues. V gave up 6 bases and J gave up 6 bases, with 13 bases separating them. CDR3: CASTATRAEQYF. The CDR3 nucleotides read TGTGCCAGCACCGCGACCAGGGCCGAGCAGTACTTC.

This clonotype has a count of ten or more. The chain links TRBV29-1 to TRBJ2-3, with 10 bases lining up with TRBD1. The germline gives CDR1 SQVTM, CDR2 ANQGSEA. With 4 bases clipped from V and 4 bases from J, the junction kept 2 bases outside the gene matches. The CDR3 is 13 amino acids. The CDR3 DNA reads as TGCAGCGTTGGACAGGGGGCGCCAGATACGCAGTATTTT. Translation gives CSVGQGAPDTQYF.